This entry lists 14 T cell receptor beta chains sequenced from one sample in a study of T cell repertoires in cytomegalovirus infection. TCRdb recomputed calls from the reads with MiXCR, one row per CDR3 protein. The repertoire has 150,000 to 200,000 distinct CDR3 sequences, 28% of them found once; the top ten carry 31%. Material: PBMCs. The receptor source for this set is a human donor in good health (CMV status not recorded). Some clones in this sample may be carry-over from other donors' samples.

This clonotype was seen more than once but under ten times. The rearrangement joins TRBV18 to TRBJ1-4; tentative D call: TRBD1 (5 bases). The CDR3 runs to 14 residues. The V end lost 3 bases, the J end lost 8 bases, and 13 bases lay between the germline ends. Germline V gene sequence: CDR1 KGHSH, CDR2 LQKENI. The CDR3 DNA is TGTGCCAGCTCACCGTCGGGGGAATCGGAAAAACTGTTTTTT. Protein sequence: CASSPSGESEKLFF.

This clonotype was found many times. The rearrangement links TRBV11-2 to TRBJ1-4, with unresolved D. Trimming shortened V by 3 bases and J by 4 bases, and 18 bases separated the two germline ends. This CDR3 is built from 17 residues. The V gene's germline CDR1 is SGHAT and CDR2 FQNNGV. CDR3 sequence: CASSLALGRSLNEKLFF. CDR3 bases: TGTGCCAGCAGCTTGGCCCTCGGACGGTCGCTTAATGAAAAACTGTTTTTT.

The rearrangement links TRBV12-3 or TRBV12-4 to TRBJ1-5; 11 bases are a match to TRBD1. The CDR3 length is 15 residues. Trimming removed 4 bases from V and 6 bases from J; junction bases left unmatched: 5. The CDR3 nucleotides are TGTGCCAGCAGTTCCGGGACAGGGGGGATTCAGCCCCAGCATTTT. Translated: CASSSGTGGIQPQHF.

This clonotype was observed a single time. The chain recombines TRBV19 with TRBJ1-1; D possibly corresponds to TRBD1 (5 bases). The CDR3 contains 15 residues. The V gene lost 0 bases and the J gene lost 7 bases, with 15 bases spanning the gap. Germline CDR1 LNHDA, CDR2 SQIVND (reference sequence). This CDR3 is CASSIDPLGPVEAFF. CDR3 nucleotides: TGTGCCAGTAGTATAGATCCACTGGGACCGGTTGAAGCTTTCTTT.

The chain links TRBV6-1 to TRBJ1-2; 8 bases line up with TRBD1. The CDR3 covers 17 residues. Per germline, CDR1 MNHNS and CDR2 SASEGT. Trimming at V came to 4 bases and at J to 0 bases, leaving 10 bases not matched to a gene. The CDR3 DNA follows: TGTGCCAGCAGTGTTTCCGGGACAGGAAATCCTAACTATGGCTACACCTTC. Protein: CASSVSGTGNPNYGYTF.

This clonotype was seen more than once but under ten times. The chain uses TRBV27 and TRBJ1-6; tentative D call: TRBD1 (6 bases). V was shortened by 0 bases and J by 7 bases, with 13 bases between the two germline ends. Germline V gene sequence: CDR1 MNHEY, CDR2 SMNVEV (reference sequence). The CDR3 totals 16 residues. The CDR3 DNA reads as TGTGCCAGCAGTTTATCGACCGGGACACCGAATTCACCCCTCCACTTT. Its protein product is CASSLSTGTPNSPLHF.

This sequence joins TRBV5-1 and TRBJ1-3, with TRBD1 matching over 8 bases. Germline trimming cut 4 bases from V and 2 bases from J; bases unmatched to any gene: 5. The germline V gene has CDR1 SGHRS and CDR2 YFSETQ. The CDR3 has 15 amino acids. The chain's CDR3 is CASSREGQAGNTIYF. CDR3 DNA: TGCGCCAGCAGCCGGGAGGGACAGGCTGGAAACACCATATATTTT.

This clonotype was counted a few times. The chain couples TRBV4-1 to TRBJ2-7; D might be TRBD1 (5 bases). The CDR3 length is 16 residues. Germline values: CDR1 MGHRA, CDR2 YSYEKL. The ends were cut back, 0 bases at V and 6 bases at J, with 18 bases in the middle. CDR3 DNA: TGCGCCAGCAGCCAAGAAAGGTCAGGGCGGACATTCGAGCAGTACTTC. Encoded protein: CASSQERSGRTFEQYF.

The chain combines TRBV6-6 with TRBJ1-1; 10 bases line up with TRBD1. Losses at the gene ends were 4 bases for V and 1 base for J; bases not matched to a gene: 9. Germline CDR1 MNHNY, CDR2 SVGAGI (reference sequence). The CDR3 has 17 amino acids. The CDR3 DNA reads TGTGCCAGCAGTTCCCCCGGGACAGGGGACTGGAACACTGAAGCTTTCTTT. Residues: CASSSPGTGDWNTEAFF.

The rearrangement uses TRBV18 and TRBJ2-6, with TRBD1 as a possible D gene (6 bases). The CDR3 sequence is 17 residues long. The V and J ends lost 3 bases and 1 base respectively, with 13 bases between them. The V gene's germline CDR1 is KGHSH and CDR2 LQKENI. CDR3 region: CASSPGTLGSGANVLTF. The CDR3 nucleotides are TGTGCCAGCTCACCTGGGACACTAGGATCTGGGGCCAACGTCCTGACTTTC. Together with reference TRBV18 and TRBJ2-6, the CDR3 gives the full variable domain: NAGVMQNPRHLVRRRGQEARLRCSPMKGHSHVYWYRQLPEEGLKFMVYLQKENIIDESGMPKERFSAEFPKEGPSILRIQQVVRGDSAAYFCASSPGTLGSGANVLTFGAGSRLTVL.

The V and J genes are TRBV11-2 and TRBJ2-7; the D gene is possibly TRBD2 (6 bases). V was cut by 0 bases and J by 5 bases, with 8 bases left in between. This CDR3 region has 13 residues. CDR1 is SGHAT and CDR2 is FQNNGV in the germline V gene. The CDR3, as DNA: TGTGCCAGCAGCTTAGAAGGAGGGAACGAGCAGTACTTC. It encodes CASSLEGGNEQYF.

This clonotype was seen a few times. This CDR3 is CASSETGIGELFF. In DNA form, the CDR3 reads TGTGCCAGCAGTGAAACAGGGATCGGGGAGCTGTTTTTT. This sequence joins TRBV12-3 or TRBV12-4 and TRBJ2-2, with a possible D match to TRBD1 (6 bases). Trimming shortened V by 5 bases and J by 7 bases, and 11 bases separated the two germline ends. The CDR3 is made up of 13 amino acids.

The table lists this clonotype with a count of one. This chain links TRBV7-3 with TRBJ1-1, with unresolved D. The CDR3 covers 18 residues. The V gene lost 5 bases and the J gene lost 0 bases, with 22 bases spanning the gap. In germline, CDR1 is SGHTA, CDR2 FQGTGA. The chain's CDR3 is CASSHLPGRSFMNTEAFF. CDR3 bases: TGTGCCAGCAGCCATCTCCCGGGCAGAAGCTTCATGAACACTGAAGCTTTCTTT.

This chain joins TRBV20-1 and TRBJ1-4; 7 nucleotides align to TRBD1. From germline, CDR1 is DFQATT and CDR2 SNEGSKA (reference sequence). The CDR3 length is 13 residues. V shed 0 bases and J 7 bases; nucleotides not matched to a gene: 2. The DNA of the CDR3 is TGCAGTGCTAGAGACCGACAGGGTGAAAAACTGTTTTTT. It translates to CSARDRQGEKLFF.